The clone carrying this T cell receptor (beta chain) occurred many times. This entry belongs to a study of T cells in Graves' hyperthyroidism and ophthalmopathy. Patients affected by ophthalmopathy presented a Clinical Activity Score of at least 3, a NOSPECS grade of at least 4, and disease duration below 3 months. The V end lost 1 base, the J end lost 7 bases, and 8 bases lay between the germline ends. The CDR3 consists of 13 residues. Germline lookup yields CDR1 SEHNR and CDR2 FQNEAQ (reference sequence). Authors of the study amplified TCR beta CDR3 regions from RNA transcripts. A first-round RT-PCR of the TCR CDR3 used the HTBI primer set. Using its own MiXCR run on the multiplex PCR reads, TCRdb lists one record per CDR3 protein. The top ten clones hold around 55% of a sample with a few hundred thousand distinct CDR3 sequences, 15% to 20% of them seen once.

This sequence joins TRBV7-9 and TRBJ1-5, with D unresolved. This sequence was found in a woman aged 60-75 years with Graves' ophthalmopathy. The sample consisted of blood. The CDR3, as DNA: TGTGCCAGCAGCTTAGGAGGGCTGCAGCCCCAGCATTTT. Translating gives CASSLGGLQPQHF.